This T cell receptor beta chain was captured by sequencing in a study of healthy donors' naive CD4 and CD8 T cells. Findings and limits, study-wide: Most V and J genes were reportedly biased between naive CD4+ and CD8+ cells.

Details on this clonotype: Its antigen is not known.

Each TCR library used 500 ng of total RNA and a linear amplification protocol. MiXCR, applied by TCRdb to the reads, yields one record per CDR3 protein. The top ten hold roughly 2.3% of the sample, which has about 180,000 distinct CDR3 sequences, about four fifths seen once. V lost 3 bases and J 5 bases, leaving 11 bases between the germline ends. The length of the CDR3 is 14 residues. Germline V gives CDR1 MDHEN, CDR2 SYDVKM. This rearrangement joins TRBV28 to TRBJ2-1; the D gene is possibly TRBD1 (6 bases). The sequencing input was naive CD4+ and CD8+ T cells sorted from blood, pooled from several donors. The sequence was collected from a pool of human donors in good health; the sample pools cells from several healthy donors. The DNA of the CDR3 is TGTGCCAGCAGTTTTGGACAGCCCCACAATGAGCAGTTCTTC. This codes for CASSFGQPHNEQFF.